The present entry profiles one TCR beta chain with its context. 13 Jbeta primers and 60 Vbeta primers were used for the PCR. Measured with immunoSEQ multiplex PCR; TCRdb has only the in-frame clones, and not every one. Counted here are around 150,000 clones, approximately 80% occurring once; the ten biggest clones make up roughly 10%. Looked up from germline, CDR1 is KGHSH and CDR2 is LQKENI. V lost 2 bases to trimming and J lost 6 bases, with 5 bases between them. The CDR3 has 12 amino acids. These data belong to a study of cytomegalovirus exposure and HLA in healthy donors. The gene calls are TRBV18 and TRBJ2-1; the D is unclear. This clonotype was obtained from a young man in good health and CMV-seropositive. Input material: PBMCs. The chain's CDR3 is CASSPTVNEQFF. In DNA, the CDR3 is TGTGCCAGCTCACCAACGGTCAATGAGCAGTTCTTC. The whole variable domain, filled in from reference TRBV18 and TRBJ2-1, reads NAGVMQNPRHLVRRRGQEARLRCSPMKGHSHVYWYRQLPEEGLKFMVYLQKENIIDESGMPKERFSAEFPKEGPSILRIQQVVRGDSAAYFCASSPTVNEQFFGPGTRLTVL.